This T cell receptor beta chain was found in a study of blood T cell repertoires in COVID-19. Turning to the study itself: Whether acute or convalescent, the COVID-19 samples came from the United States, Italy and Spain. Sources were T cells, B-cell-depleted T cells, or PBMCs; the material itself was cDNA or gDNA.

In Seattle, patients joined the study during active infection and were tracked longitudinally. This CDR3 has 16 amino acids. V shed 0 bases and J shed 1 base, with 12 bases lying between them. From germline, CDR1 is SGHNT and CDR2 YENEEA. Source study methods: Reference gene primers were amplified, and this amplification served to estimate nucleated cell counts. The repertoire was sequenced with immunoSEQ multiplex PCR; TCRdb's copy has only in-frame clones and lacks some. That table furnishes V, J and clone size, whereas the DNA furnished D and trimming. The sample has 60,000 or so clones; 60% to 85% are singletons.

This clonotype was sampled from a man aged 25 to 45 with COVID-19, enrolled during active disease. V gene TRBV11-3 combines with J gene TRBJ1-1; tentative D call: TRBD1 (5 bases). Sequencing used peripheral blood. In DNA, the CDR3 is TGTGCCAGCAGCTTAGATGTTGGCAGGGCGAACACTGAAGCTTTCTTT. It codes for CASSLDVGRANTEAFF.